These 22 T cell receptor beta chains share one sample of origin, sequenced in a study of cytomegalovirus exposure and HLA in healthy donors. The method was immunoSEQ multiplex PCR; TCRdb's version includes in-frame clones alone and lacks a portion of them. The repertoire includes approximately 150,000 clones, 87% of them detected once, and 4.5% sits in the top ten. The sequenced sample consisted of PBMCs. These receptors were taken from a man younger than 35 in good health and CMV-seropositive.

This chain joins TRBV2 and TRBJ2-1, with 7 bases that match TRBD2. The CDR3 extends over 15 amino acids. Germline V gives CDR1 SNHLY, CDR2 FYNNEI. V trimming: 7 bases; J trimming: 5 bases; junction bases outside the gene matches: 11. The CDR3 sequence is CASNKLTAGNNEQFF. The CDR3, as DNA: TGTGCCAGCAATAAGTTAACAGCGGGGAACAATGAGCAGTTCTTC.

The chain combines TRBV5-4 with TRBJ2-7, with D perhaps matching TRBD2 (5 bases). Germline V gene sequence: CDR1 SGHNT, CDR2 YYREEE (reference sequence). V lost 4 bases and J 6 bases, leaving 11 bases between the germline ends. The CDR3 length is 12 residues. The CDR3 DNA reads as TGTGCCAGCAGCGGCACAGCGGCCGAGCAGTACTTC. Its translation is CASSGTAAEQYF.

This clone showed up just once. The V call is TRBV5-1, the J call TRBJ2-2; D unclear. Trimming took off 4 bases at V and 0 bases at J, with 13 bases between the two ends. The CDR3 loop spans 16 amino acids. Germline CDR1 and CDR2: SGHRS and YFSETQ. For the CDR3, the DNA is TGCGCCAGCAGCCCGGCGGAGAGAGCGAACACCGGGGAGCTGTTTTTT. Encoded protein: CASSPAERANTGELFF. The full variable domain, its missing parts supplied by reference TRBV5-1 and TRBJ2-2, is KAGVTQTPRYLIKTRGQQVTLSCSPISGHRSVSWYQQTPGQGLQFLFEYFSETQRNKGNFPGRFSGRQFSNSRSEMNVSTLELGDSALYLCASSPAERANTGELFFGEGSRLTVL.

The V and J genes are TRBV7-8 and TRBJ2-5; TRBD2 agrees at 9 bases. Germline V gene sequence: CDR1 SGHVS, CDR2 FQNEAQ. The CDR3 contains 16 residues. The V gene end was trimmed by 2 bases and the J gene end by 2 bases; junction bases not matched to a gene: 6. The CDR3 bases are TGTGCCAGCAGCTTATACACTAGCGGGTTTCAAGAGACCCAGTACTTC. The encoded protein is CASSLYTSGFQETQYF.

The chain links TRBV10-1 to TRBJ2-7; tentative D call: TRBD2 (5 bases). The germline V gene has CDR1 WNHNN and CDR2 SYGVQD (reference sequence). Trimming removed 4 bases at V and 4 bases at J, with 26 bases between. This CDR3 comprises 18 residues. In DNA form, the CDR3 reads TGCGCCAGCAGTGGGGAGAGGCCCAGCTATACAAAAGTATACGAGCAGTACTTC. Encoded protein: CASSGERPSYTKVYEQYF.

The chain uses TRBV6-5 and TRBJ2-5; D perhaps matches TRBD2 (5 bases). The length of the CDR3 is 14 residues. The germline gives CDR1 MNHEY, CDR2 SVGAGI. V was pared by 6 bases and J by 5 bases, with 16 bases between. The CDR3 sequence is CASSSQEAGETQYF. In nucleotides, the CDR3 is TGTGCCAGCAGCTCCCAGGAGGCCGGGGAGACCCAGTACTTC.

This sequence joins TRBV2 and TRBJ2-1, with TRBD1 identical over 10 bases. J lost 8 bases, V lost 6 bases, and 4 bases had no gene match. The CDR3 sequence is 13 residues long. CDR1 SNHLY and CDR2 FYNNEI come from the germline V gene. CDR3 DNA sequence: TGTGCCAGCAGAAGACAGGGGGCGGATGAGCAGTTCTTC. Protein sequence: CASRRQGADEQFF.

The chain joins TRBV18 to TRBJ1-2; 7 bases fit TRBD1. The V segment lost 2 bases and the J segment 6 bases; nucleotides outside the gene matches: 6. The CDR3 sequence is 14 residues long. From germline, CDR1 is KGHSH and CDR2 LQKENI. DNA for the CDR3: TGTGCCAGCTCACCAATTGACAGGGTTGATGGCTACACCTTC. Translating it yields CASSPIDRVDGYTF.

There are a few counts of this clone. The rearrangement uses TRBV6-6 and TRBJ1-3; 7 positions agree with TRBD1. Per germline, CDR1 MNHNY and CDR2 SVGAGI (reference sequence). J lost 2 bases, V lost 5 bases, and 3 bases had no gene match. This CDR3 has 14 amino acids. The CDR3 coding sequence is TGTGCCAGCAGTACAGGGGCGGCTGGAAACACCATATATTTT. It yields the protein CASSTGAAGNTIYF.

The chain has TRBV29-1 and TRBJ2-7; tentative D call: TRBD2 (6 bases). Per the germline V gene, CDR1 is SQVTM and CDR2 is ANQGSEA. The CDR3 loop spans 14 amino acids. V was trimmed by 4 bases and J by 5 bases, leaving 18 bases between them. This CDR3 is CSVGGVQGIHEQYF. CDR3 DNA: TGCAGCGTTGGGGGGGTCCAGGGAATCCACGAGCAGTACTTC.

The J gene is TRBJ2-5, the V gene TRBV5-1, with D tentatively TRBD2 (5 bases). The CDR3 runs to 14 residues. The germline gives CDR1 SGHRS, CDR2 YFSETQ. V was pared by 0 bases and J by 4 bases, with 10 bases between. The CDR3 protein is CASSLAGEAETQYF. In nucleotides, the CDR3 is TGCGCCAGCAGCTTGGCCGGGGAAGCAGAGACCCAGTACTTC. The entire variable domain, with the rest obtained from reference TRBV5-1 and TRBJ2-5, is as follows: KAGVTQTPRYLIKTRGQQVTLSCSPISGHRSVSWYQQTPGQGLQFLFEYFSETQRNKGNFPGRFSGRQFSNSRSEMNVSTLELGDSALYLCASSLAGEAETQYFGPGTRLLVL.

J is TRBJ2-5 and V is TRBV5-1; 15 nucleotides agree with TRBD2. Germline assignment: CDR1 SGHRS and CDR2 YFSETQ. The length of the CDR3 is 16 residues. V was clipped by 6 bases and J by 9 bases; unmatched bases: 12. Written as DNA, the CDR3 is TGCGCCAGCACCCCTGGACTAGCGGGAGGGCTCGGGGCCCAGTACTTC. It yields the protein CASTPGLAGGLGAQYF.

The rearrangement links TRBV5-1 to TRBJ1-5; TRBD1 matches at 8 bases. The CDR3 is made up of 15 amino acids. V trimming: 2 bases; J trimming: 2 bases; junction bases outside the gene matches: 3. Germline V CDR1 and CDR2: SGHRS, YFSETQ. The CDR3 sequence is CASSLGQGGNQPQHF. The CDR3 region has the DNA TGCGCCAGCAGCTTAGGACAGGGAGGCAATCAGCCCCAGCATTTT.

V gene TRBV11-2 combines with J gene TRBJ1-1; no firm D call. The CDR3 loop spans 12 amino acids. CDR1 and CDR2 (germline): SGHAT, FQNNGV. V shed 4 bases and J shed 13 bases, with 16 bases lying between them. For the CDR3, the DNA is TGTGCCAGCAGCTCACCCCGCGGGTGGGGTTTCTTT. Protein: CASSSPRGWGFF.

The CDR3 DNA reads TGTGCCAGCAGTATGAGCTCCTACAATGAGCAGTTCTTC. This gives the protein CASSMSSYNEQFF. This rearrangement joins TRBV6-1 to TRBJ2-1; D is unclear. The CDR3 totals 13 residues. Looked up from germline, CDR1 is MNHNS and CDR2 is SASEGT. Trimming took off 5 bases at V and 0 bases at J, with 5 bases between the two ends.

This chain links TRBV15 with TRBJ1-4; 10 nucleotides match TRBD1. Germline V lookup: CDR1 LNHNV, CDR2 YYDKDF (reference sequence). This CDR3 comprises 15 residues. V gave up 1 base and J gave up 6 bases; unmatched junction bases: 2. The CDR3 bases are TGTGCCACCAGCAGAGCGACAGGGGGCGATGAAAAACTGTTTTTT. The encoded protein is CATSRATGGDEKLFF. The whole variable domain, filled in from reference TRBV15 and TRBJ1-4, reads DAMVIQNPRYQVTQFGKPVTLSCSQTLNHNVMYWYQQKSSQAPKLLFHYYDKDFNNEADTPDNFQSRRPNTSFCFLDIRSPGLGDTAMYLCATSRATGGDEKLFFGSGTQLSVL.

This clone was detected once. V and J are TRBV19 and TRBJ1-2, with D tentatively TRBD1 (5 bases). V lost 5 bases, J lost 4 bases, and 14 bases lay in between. Germline values: CDR1 LNHDA, CDR2 SQIVND (reference sequence). This CDR3 spans 14 amino acids. The CDR3 DNA sequence: TGTGCCAGTAGTTCAAGGGGTAATCCCTATGGCTACACCTTC. Translation gives CASSSRGNPYGYTF.

The chain combines TRBV7-9 with TRBJ1-1; the D gene is possibly TRBD1 (6 bases). CDR1 SEHNR and CDR2 FQNEAQ come from the germline V gene (reference sequence). V was shortened by 2 bases and J by 0 bases, with 13 bases between the two germline ends. The CDR3 extends over 16 amino acids. This CDR3 reads CASSLRTANMNTEAFF. The CDR3 DNA is TGTGCCAGCAGCTTACGGACAGCGAACATGAACACTGAAGCTTTCTTT.

The chain links TRBV18 to TRBJ2-3, with TRBD2 identical over 8 bases. This CDR3 is 18 amino acids long. With V trimmed by 3 bases and J by 4 bases, 15 bases remained unmatched. Germline CDR1 is KGHSH and CDR2 is LQKENI. CDR3 sequence (DNA): TGTGCCAGCTCACCGCTGCCTAGCGGGCCCGATAGCGCAGATACGCAGTATTTT. It translates to CASSPLPSGPDSADTQYF.

J is TRBJ1-2 and V is TRBV7-9; D is ambiguous. Germline V gene sequence: CDR1 SEHNR, CDR2 FQNEAQ (reference sequence). The CDR3 is made up of 14 amino acids. V dropped 5 bases and J dropped 0 bases, with 10 bases sitting between them. The CDR3, as DNA: TGTGCCAGCAGCCCAGGCGCTTCTAACTATGGCTACACCTTC. Translating it yields CASSPGASNYGYTF. Supplemented by reference TRBV7-9 and TRBJ1-2, the full variable domain reads DTGVSQNPRHKITKRGQNVTFRCDPISEHNRLYWYRQTLGQGPEFLTYFQNEAQLEKSRLLSDRFSAERPKGSFSTLEIQRTEQGDSAMYLCASSPGASNYGYTFGSGTRLTVV.

The CDR3 protein is CAISESSLGGRVGNIQYF. The CDR3 DNA reads as TGTGCCATCAGTGAGTCCAGTTTGGGCGGGAGGGTCGGAAACATTCAGTACTTC. The chain joins TRBV10-3 to TRBJ2-4, with 9 bases identical to TRBD2. Germline lookup yields CDR1 ENHRY and CDR2 SYGVKD. Trimming removed 0 bases from V and 6 bases from J; junction bases left unmatched: 12. This CDR3 comprises 18 residues.

This sequence joins TRBV6-5 and TRBJ2-2, with 8 bases aligning to TRBD1. The CDR3 totals 16 residues. The germline CDR1 and CDR2 sequences are MNHEY and SVGAGI. V lost 2 bases to trimming and J lost 1 base; unmatched junction nucleotides: 3. As DNA, the CDR3 is TGTGCCAGCAGTTACGGGGACAGGCGGAACACCGGGGAGCTGTTTTTT. It is translated as CASSYGDRRNTGELFF.